Each of the 31 T cell receptor beta chains below was sequenced from the same sample in a study of OX40 agonist ivuxolimab in advanced cancers. Library construction relied on the immunoSEQ multiplex PCR assay. TCRdb retrieved this table from immuneACCESS and kept in-frame rearrangements only. Not all clones are present; in checked studies, unresolved V genes account for under half, and no reason is known for the remainder. In all, the sample holds roughly 100,000 clones, and under 90% of those were seen once. The ten largest clonotypes hold about 1.1% of the sample. The specimen comprised CD4+ or CD8+ T cells sorted from blood, sampled in a trial of the OX40 agonist ivuxolimab. The source is an adult with an advanced solid tumor such as melanoma, head and neck, liver or kidney cancer.

Worth noting for this clone: The final CDR3 position lacks the conserved phenylalanine or tryptophan, pointing to a likely read error. The DNA is omitted, as the CDR3 cannot be located on it reliably, and the CDR3 follows TCRdb's listing. The chain is built from TRBV27 and TRBJ1-1. Germline V gives CDR1 MNHEY, CDR2 SMNVEV (reference sequence). Termini included, the CDR3 measures 8 amino acids. The CDR3 loop is CASSLPTE.

V usage is TRBV5-5 and J usage is TRBJ2-7, with D possibly being TRBD2 (5 bases). This CDR3 is 17 amino acids long. Trimming removed 4 bases at V and 2 bases at J, with 22 bases between. Looked up from germline, CDR1 is SGHKS and CDR2 is YYEKEE (reference sequence). The CDR3 region is CASSQPGVRRSPYEQYV. The DNA for the CDR3 is TGTGCCAGCAGCCAGCCCGGGGTACGACGTAGCCCCTACGAGCAGTACGTC.

This clone showed up just a few times. The chain links TRBV6-6 to TRBJ1-3; TRBD1 is a possible D gene (6 bases). This CDR3 region has 14 residues. Germline V gene sequence: CDR1 MNHNY, CDR2 SVGAGI (reference sequence). The germline V and J ends were trimmed by 5 bases and 4 bases, with 12 bases remaining between them. CDR3 sequence reads: CASSTRGSGNTIYF. CDR3 nucleotides: TGTGCCAGCAGTACCAGGGGCTCGGGAAACACCATATATTTT.

CDR3 bases: TGTGCCAGCAGCAGGGTGGGGAACACTGAAGCTTTCTTT. Protein: CASSRVGNTEAFF. The J gene is TRBJ1-1, the V gene TRBV5-8; D gene unclear. The CDR3 extends over 13 amino acids. The germline V and J ends were trimmed by 4 bases and 1 base, with 8 bases remaining between them. The germline V gene has CDR1 SGHTS and CDR2 YDEGEE. The full variable domain, in which reference TRBV5-8 and TRBJ1-1 provide the parts outside the CDR3, is EAGVTQSPTHLIKTRGQQATLRCSPISGHTSVYWYQQALGLGLQFLLWYDEGEERNRGNFPPRFSGRQFPNYSSELNVNALELEDSALYLCASSRVGNTEAFFGQGTRLTVV.

The chain recombines TRBV11-2 with TRBJ2-2; D remains unclear. Per the germline V gene, CDR1 is SGHAT and CDR2 is FQNNGV. Trimming cost V 7 bases and J 1 base, with 13 bases left between them. The CDR3 length is 15 residues. CDR3 sequence: CASTRPLGNTGELFF. CDR3 DNA sequence: TGTGCCAGCACCCGGCCGCTCGGGAACACCGGGGAGCTGTTTTTT.

The chain uses TRBV5-4 and TRBJ2-2; D remains ambiguous. Trimming removed 1 base from V and 9 bases from J, with 7 bases in between. The length of the CDR3 is 12 residues. Germline V CDR1 and CDR2: SGHNT, YYREEE (reference sequence). DNA of the CDR3: TGTGCCAGCAGCTTGCCCTACCGGGAGCTGTTTTTT. This encodes CASSLPYRELFF.

The chain links TRBV6-5 to TRBJ1-2; the D is unclear. Germline V lookup: CDR1 MNHEY, CDR2 SVGAGI. Trimming left V 2 bases short and J 4 bases short, with 11 bases between. This CDR3 region has 14 residues. CDR3 sequence reads: CASSYGSPGYGYTF. DNA for the CDR3: TGTGCCAGCAGTTACGGGAGCCCCGGCTATGGCTACACCTTC.

The rearrangement uses TRBV2 and TRBJ2-4; 11 nucleotides align to TRBD2. V gave up 4 bases and J gave up 0 bases; unmatched junction bases: 2. This CDR3 contains 16 residues. CDR1 SNHLY and CDR2 FYNNEI come from the germline V gene. CDR3 loop: CASSATSGVAKNIQYF. The CDR3 nucleotides are TGTGCCAGCAGTGCGACTAGCGGGGTAGCCAAAAACATTCAGTACTTC.

The chain combines TRBV12-5 with TRBJ1-1; 8 bases match TRBD1. The germline CDR1 and CDR2 sequences are LGHNT and FRNRAP. Trimming cost V 1 base and J 4 bases; bases outside gene matches: 8. CDR3 length: 16 residues. The CDR3 is CASGLALGQGGTEAFF. In DNA, the CDR3 is TGTGCTAGTGGTTTGGCCCTAGGACAGGGTGGCACTGAAGCTTTCTTT.

This clone was observed many times. This CDR3 is CASSLYETTNTGELFF. CDR3 bases: TGTGCCAGCAGCTTATACGAGACAACGAACACCGGGGAGCTGTTTTTT. The chain joins TRBV11-2 to TRBJ2-2, with D hard to call. This CDR3 spans 16 amino acids. Trimming took off 2 bases at V and 0 bases at J, with 10 bases between the two ends. CDR1 is SGHAT and CDR2 is FQNNGV in the germline V gene. Based on the CDR3 plus reference TRBV11-2 and TRBJ2-2, the full variable domain is EAGVAQSPRYKIIEKRQSVAFWCNPISGHATLYWYQQILGQGPKLLIQFQNNGVVDDSQLPKDRFSAERLKGVDSTLKIQPAKLEDSAVYLCASSLYETTNTGELFFGEGSRLTVL.

This sequence joins TRBV7-9 and TRBJ2-3; D call uncertain. Germline V lookup: CDR1 SEHNR, CDR2 FQNEAQ (reference sequence). The V end was cut by 4 bases, the J end by 2 bases, with 10 bases between. The CDR3 has 14 residues. The CDR3 DNA sequence: TGTGCCAGCAGCTCAACTCTCCCCACAGATACGCAGTATTTT. This codes for CASSSTLPTDTQYF.

The table lists this clone with a few counts. The gene calls are TRBV5-6 and TRBJ2-2; D may be TRBD1 (6 bases). The CDR3 is made up of 14 amino acids. The V and J ends lost 4 bases and 4 bases respectively, with 11 bases between them. CDR1 and CDR2 from the germline V gene are SGHDT and YYEEEE. The CDR3 DNA reads TGTGCCAGCAGCCCCCGGACAGTCACCGGGGAGCTGTTTTTT. This sequence encodes CASSPRTVTGELFF.

V gene TRBV5-5 combines with J gene TRBJ1-1; 8 bases align to TRBD1. CDR3 length: 15 residues. The J segment lost 3 bases and the V segment lost 4 bases, leaving 8 bases of the junction unmatched. The germline V gene has CDR1 SGHKS and CDR2 YYEKEE (reference sequence). In DNA form, the CDR3 reads TGTGCCAGCAGCCAAGGACAGGGTTTGGACACTGAAGCTTTCTTT. Residues: CASSQGQGLDTEAFF.

This chain uses TRBV6-6 with TRBJ1-5, with no clear D. Trimming stripped 5 bases from V and 4 bases from J, with 15 bases between. The CDR3 length is 15 residues. The V gene's germline CDR1 is MNHNY and CDR2 SVGAGI (reference sequence). CDR3 amino acids: CASSVAPGGNQPQHF. The CDR3, as DNA: TGTGCCAGCAGTGTCGCCCCCGGTGGGAATCAGCCCCAGCATTTT.

The sample holds a few counts of this clone. The chain links TRBV7-2 to TRBJ1-5; a weak D match, TRBD1 (6 bases). Trimming removed 1 base at V and 3 bases at J, with 13 bases between. CDR1 and CDR2 (germline): SGHTA, FQGNSA. The CDR3 consists of 16 residues. CDR3 loop: CASSLVGTTINQPQHF. DNA of the CDR3: TGTGCCAGCAGCTTAGTGGGGACAACGATCAATCAGCCCCAGCATTTT.

The chain employs TRBV9 and TRBJ1-1; D remains unclear. Per the germline V gene, CDR1 is SGDLS and CDR2 is YYNGEE. The germline V and J ends were trimmed by 0 bases and 1 base, with 4 bases remaining between them. There are 13 residues in the CDR3. The CDR3 DNA reads TGTGCCAGCAGCGTAGGGAGGAACACTGAAGCTTTCTTT. Its translation is CASSVGRNTEAFF.

J is TRBJ2-7 and V is TRBV7-2; TRBD2 aligns across 11 bases. Germline loops: CDR1 SGHTA, CDR2 FQGNSA. J gave up 1 base and V 5 bases, and 4 bases lay outside the gene matches. The CDR3 is 15 residues long. The chain's CDR3 is CASSITSGGSYEQYV. Written as DNA, the CDR3 is TGTGCCAGCAGCATTACTAGCGGGGGTTCCTACGAGCAGTACGTC.

This rearrangement joins TRBV6-1 to TRBJ1-6; maybe TRBD1 (5 bases). Germline V CDR1 and CDR2: MNHNS, SASEGT. V shed 5 bases and J shed 9 bases, with 17 bases lying between them. This CDR3 comprises 15 residues. The CDR3 is CASSLFEQDSSPLHF. The CDR3 bases are TGTGCCAGCAGTTTGTTCGAACAGGACTCTTCACCCCTCCACTTT.

The V call is TRBV29-1, the J call TRBJ2-5, with unresolved D. From germline, CDR1 is SQVTM and CDR2 ANQGSEA. V lost 5 bases and J lost 2, with 9 bases in between. This CDR3 spans 12 amino acids. This chain's CDR3 is CSVITAQETQYF. The CDR3 nucleotides are TGCAGCGTTATAACAGCACAAGAGACCCAGTACTTC.

The V and J genes are TRBV6-1 and TRBJ2-5; 7 nucleotides align to TRBD2. Per germline, CDR1 MNHNS and CDR2 SASEGT. The trim removed 4 bases at V and 2 bases at J, leaving 7 bases unmatched. The CDR3 runs to 15 residues. The CDR3 protein is CASSGPTGGQETQYF. In DNA form, the CDR3 reads TGTGCCAGCAGTGGCCCTACGGGGGGACAAGAGACCCAGTACTTC.

The rearrangement joins TRBV21-1 to TRBJ2-3. TRBV21-1 corresponds to a pseudogene. CDR3 length: 15 residues. CDR3 loop: CASSKRTRLTDTQYF. The CDR3, as DNA: TGTGCCAGCAGCAAACGGACCCGGTTAACAGATACGCAGTATTTT.

The chain recombines TRBV11-2 with TRBJ2-3, with 8 bases lining up with TRBD2. The germline gives CDR1 SGHAT, CDR2 FQNNGV. This CDR3 is built from 17 residues. V was clipped by 2 bases and J by 0 bases; unmatched bases: 7. The CDR3 region has the DNA TGTGCCAGCAGCTTACCAGCTAGCGGGTCTAGCACAGATACGCAGTATTTT. Its translation: CASSLPASGSSTDTQYF.

DNA of the CDR3: TGTGCCTGGACCACGCAGGGTGAAAAACTGTTTTTT. Protein sequence: CAWTTQGEKLFF. The chain employs TRBV30 and TRBJ1-4; D is perhaps TRBD1 (5 bases). This CDR3 is 12 amino acids long. Germline V lookup: CDR1 GTSNPN, CDR2 SVGIG (reference sequence). Trimming pared 4 bases from V and 7 bases from J, leaving 10 bases between.

V and J are TRBV11-2 and TRBJ1-3; TRBD1 matches at 8 bases. Germline-derived CDR1 and CDR2 are SGHAT and FQNNGV. Losses at the gene ends were 5 bases for V and 4 bases for J; bases not matched to a gene: 7. CDR3 size: 15 residues. CDR3 protein: CASSPRTGSGNTIYF. CDR3 coding DNA: TGTGCCAGCAGCCCTCGGACAGGGTCGGGAAACACCATATATTTT.

This sequence joins TRBV7-9 and TRBJ1-2; D remains ambiguous. This CDR3 region has 13 residues. V lost 3 bases to trimming and J lost 7 bases, with 12 bases between them. Germline CDR1 is SEHNR and CDR2 is FQNEAQ (reference sequence). The CDR3 DNA is TGTGCCAGCAGCTTCGAAAGGGTCCCTGGCTACACCTTC. It codes for CASSFERVPGYTF.

The rearrangement uses TRBV9 and TRBJ1-1; D is uncertain. The CDR3 contains 13 residues. The ends were cut back, 7 bases at V and 4 bases at J, with 14 bases in the middle. Germline V lookup: CDR1 SGDLS, CDR2 YYNGEE. The CDR3 is CASASMPTTEAFF. In DNA, the CDR3 is TGTGCCAGCGCTTCAATGCCCACCACTGAAGCTTTCTTT.

This clone was recorded once. V and J are TRBV5-4 and TRBJ1-1, with D possibly being TRBD1 (6 bases). The germline gives CDR1 SGHNT, CDR2 YYREEE (reference sequence). The V end lost 2 bases, the J end lost 2 bases, and 16 bases lay between the germline ends. CDR3 length equals 16 residues. The DNA of the CDR3 is TGTGCCAGCAGCTTTGGGCAGGGGTTCTCCAACACTGAAGCTTTCTTT. Residues: CASSFGQGFSNTEAFF.

V is TRBV30 and J is TRBJ2-3, with D possibly TRBD2 on 7 matching bases. The V end was cut by 4 bases, the J end by 0 bases, with 14 bases between. The germline V gene has CDR1 GTSNPN and CDR2 SVGIG (reference sequence). This CDR3 has 15 amino acids. The CDR3 bases are TGTGCCTGGACCCAGGGAGGGGGAAGCACAGATACGCAGTATTTT. Translated: CAWTQGGGSTDTQYF. Drawing the rest from reference TRBV30 and TRBJ2-3, the complete variable domain is SQTIHQWPATLVQPVGSPLSLECTVEGTSNPNLYWYRQAAGRGLQLLFYSVGIGQISSEVPQNLSASRPQDRQFILSSKKLLLSDSGFYLCAWTQGGGSTDTQYFGPGTRLTVL.

This clone was counted once. This sequence joins TRBV28 and TRBJ2-1; the D is unclear. CDR1 is MDHEN, CDR2 SYDVKM, per germline. The V gene lost 11 bases and the J gene lost 0 bases, with 20 bases spanning the gap. The CDR3 length is 16 residues. In DNA, the CDR3 is TGTGCCGGGTCGTCGGCCAACCCCGTCTCCTACAATGAGCAGTTCTTC. Amino acid sequence: CAGSSANPVSYNEQFF.

V is TRBV7-2 and J is TRBJ2-5; 12 bases are shared with TRBD1. CDR1 SGHTA and CDR2 FQGNSA come from the germline V gene. The trim removed 5 bases at V and 5 bases at J, leaving 9 bases unmatched. This CDR3 comprises 16 residues. The CDR3 here is CASSSPGTGGAETQYF. CDR3 in DNA: TGTGCCAGCAGCAGCCCCGGGACAGGGGGCGCGGAGACCCAGTACTTC.

The chain is built from TRBV6-6 and TRBJ1-5; D unresolved. The CDR3 spans 15 residues. CDR1 is MNHNY, CDR2 SVGAGI, per germline (reference sequence). The V end lost 0 bases, the J end lost 3 bases, and 9 bases lay between the germline ends. Written as DNA, the CDR3 is TGTGCCAGCAGTTACTCGCTAACTCCCAATCAGCCCCAGCATTTT. This translates into CASSYSLTPNQPQHF.